The 8 T cell receptor beta chains below all came from one sample that was sequenced in a study of PD-1 blockade in classical Hodgkin lymphoma. As to time point: cycle 4 day 1 (C4D1), after six to seven weeks of nivolumab. Every one of the patients relapsed after autologous stem cell transplantation (brentuximab vedotin exposure was variable). The data were produced by immunoSEQ multiplex PCR, yet TCRdb's version contains in-frame clones alone and is incomplete. The table shows tens of thousands of clones, with just over 75% occurring only once. This specimen was peripheral blood mononuclear cells (PBMCs), taken before the fourth cycle of nivolumab. These receptors all come from a human donor with classical Hodgkin lymphoma.

This clone was recorded only once. This chain connects TRBV2 to TRBJ1-1; D is unresolved. CDR3 length: 13 amino acids. Looked up from germline, CDR1 is SNHLY and CDR2 is FYNNEI. Trimming stripped 3 bases from V and 3 bases from J, with 8 bases between. The CDR3 DNA reads as TGTGCCAGCAGTGACGGCCGCTACACTGAAGCTTTCTTT. This codes for CASSDGRYTEAFF.

V is TRBV4-1 and J is TRBJ2-7, with D possibly matching TRBD2 (5 bases). This CDR3 comprises 13 residues. The V gene lost 1 base and the J gene lost 6 bases, with 10 bases spanning the gap. The germline V gene encodes CDR1 MGHRA and CDR2 YSYEKL. The CDR3 loop reads CASSQVGIIEQYF. CDR3 DNA: TGCGCCAGCAGCCAAGTCGGGATTATCGAGCAGTACTTC.

V gene TRBV9 combines with J gene TRBJ2-5, with 9 bases that match TRBD2. After removal of 2 bases from V and 1 base from J, the junction contained 0 bases not matched to a gene. From germline, CDR1 is SGDLS and CDR2 YYNGEE. The CDR3 is 14 residues long. CDR3 in amino acids: CASSVSGGQETQYF. In DNA, the CDR3 is TGTGCCAGCAGCGTTAGCGGGGGCCAAGAGACCCAGTACTTC.

V usage is TRBV4-3 and J usage is TRBJ2-1; D remains ambiguous. Germline lookup yields CDR1 LGHNA and CDR2 YSLEER. The CDR3 has 15 amino acids. V lost 0 bases to trimming and J lost 1 base, with 7 bases between them. The CDR3 here is CASSQDFGSYNEQFF. The CDR3 DNA reads TGCGCCAGCAGCCAAGACTTTGGGTCCTACAATGAGCAGTTCTTC.

The rearrangement uses TRBV9 and TRBJ1-4; a weak D match, TRBD1 (6 bases). CDR1 is SGDLS, CDR2 YYNGEE, per germline. The ends were cut back, 0 bases at V and 4 bases at J, with 13 bases in the middle. This CDR3 has 16 amino acids. The CDR3 DNA is TGTGCCAGCAGCGTAGAGGGAGGGGGAGGTAATGAAAAACTGTTTTTT. Its protein is CASSVEGGGGNEKLFF.

V is TRBV5-6 and J is TRBJ2-7; possible D gene TRBD2, 6 bases. This CDR3 region has 13 residues. Trimming took 5 bases from V and 1 from J, leaving 10 bases between them. Germline CDR1 is SGHDT and CDR2 is YYEEEE. The CDR3 DNA reads as TGTGCCAGCAGTCCCGGAGGGTCCTACGAGCAGTACTTC. Amino acid sequence: CASSPGGSYEQYF.

CDR3 region: CASSLLGGQGEAYEQYF. In DNA form, the CDR3 reads TGTGCCAGCAGTTTATTGGGGGGACAGGGAGAGGCCTACGAGCAGTACTTC. This chain links TRBV27 with TRBJ2-7; 9 bases map to TRBD1. The V gene's germline CDR1 is MNHEY and CDR2 SMNVEV (reference sequence). Losses at the gene ends were 1 base for V and 2 bases for J; bases not matched to a gene: 9. The CDR3 runs 17 residues.

The sample holds many counts of this clone. This sequence joins TRBV7-9 and TRBJ2-1; 10 nucleotides align to TRBD2. The V and J ends lost 4 bases and 5 bases, in that order; junction bases with no gene match: 2. Germline loops: CDR1 SEHNR, CDR2 FQNEAQ (reference sequence). CDR3 length: 14 residues. The chain's CDR3 is CASSSGLANNEQFF. In DNA form, the CDR3 reads TGTGCCAGCAGCTCGGGACTAGCGAACAATGAGCAGTTCTTC.